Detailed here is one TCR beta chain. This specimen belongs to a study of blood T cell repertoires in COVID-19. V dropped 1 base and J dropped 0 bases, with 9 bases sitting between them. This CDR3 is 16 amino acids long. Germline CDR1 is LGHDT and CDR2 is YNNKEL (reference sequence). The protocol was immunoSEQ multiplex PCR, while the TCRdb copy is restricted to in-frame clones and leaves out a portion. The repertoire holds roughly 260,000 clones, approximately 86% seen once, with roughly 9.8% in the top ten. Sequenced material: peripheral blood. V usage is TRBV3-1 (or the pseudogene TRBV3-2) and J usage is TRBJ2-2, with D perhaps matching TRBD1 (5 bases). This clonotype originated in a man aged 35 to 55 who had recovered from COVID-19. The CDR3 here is CASSQGRGTNTGELFF. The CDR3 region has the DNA TGTGCCAGCAGCCAAGGTAGGGGCACGAACACCGGGGAGCTGTTTTTT.